This T cell receptor (beta chain) was retrieved from a study of lymphopenia after photon versus proton radiotherapy. A note on this clone: The antigen is undetermined.

TCRdb's copy holds only in-frame clones and misses some; the assay was immunoSEQ multiplex PCR. Of about 70,000 clones in the sample, about 90% were seen once. The CDR3 is 15 residues long. V was trimmed by 6 bases and J by 4 bases, leaving 16 bases between them. From germline, CDR1 is MDHEN and CDR2 SYDVKM. General observations from the study: In patients who died, overall survival fell as post-nadir TCR diversity dropped more. Authors raise, but do not show, better survival with proton therapy.

The chain joins TRBV28 to TRBJ2-1, with D uncertain. Sequences were derived from peripheral blood, sampled from a patient treated with proton-based radiotherapy. The receptor was isolated from an elderly man with esophageal cancer. The CDR3 reads CASSYSITPYNEQFF. CDR3 DNA sequence: TGTGCCAGCAGCTACAGTATCACCCCTTACAATGAGCAGTTCTTC.